The T cell receptor (beta chain) under discussion was sequenced for a study of T cells in Graves' hyperthyroidism and ophthalmopathy (dated by TCRdb to the late 2010s). Turning to the overall study: Peripheral blood was collected at initial diagnosis, before any treatment. To identify TCR V-J signatures that set the groups apart, the researchers used a discovery cohort of 100 patients, made up of around 42 with Graves' ophthalmopathy and 57 with stable Graves' hyperthyroidism. Whether ophthalmopathy could be predicted prospectively was tested in an independent validation cohort made up of 18 to 20 hyperthyroidism patients plus 17 patients who later progressed to ophthalmopathy. For training and testing, the roughly 97 patients in the discovery cohort were randomly divided in a 7:3 ratio. The study also compared thyroid tissue and blood T-cell repertoires from roughly six Graves' hyperthyroidism patients. Once sampling was done, hyperthyroidism patients were given methimazole at a starting dose of 30 mg daily, whereas ophthalmopathy patients were given high-dose intravenous methylprednisolone. According to the paper, TCR Vbeta CDR3 sequencing was carried out on 120 to 150 peripheral blood samples, which came from 40 to 45 ophthalmopathy, fewer than 80 hyperthyroidism and approximately 17 progressor patients.

Summary of the overall study and its limitations: Most expanded thyroid clonotypes (frequency above 0.001) were also detected in blood, a finding suggesting that blood repertoires may reflect thyroid immune responses. Ophthalmopathy was separated from stable hyperthyroidism by a 13 V-J signature model, with just over 85% sensitivity and approximately 84% specificity obtained in cross-validation and 80%/75% obtained in testing. During validation, the model predicted progression to ophthalmopathy a median of approximately 7 months ahead of onset, with more than 55% sensitivity and almost 75% specificity. No statistical method was used to fix the sample size in advance, and group allocation was not hidden from the investigators.

The TCR beta CDR3 regions were amplified from the RNA transcripts. The TCR CDR3 was subjected to a first round of RT-PCR using the HTBI primer set and the Qiagen OneStep RT-PCR kit. A second multiplex PCR round built the libraries, followed by size selection and purification. Sequencing of the libraries was done on an Illumina HiSeq2000 using paired-end 100 bp reads. The study's own analysis went as follows. SOAPnuke was used to process the raw data, with reads discarded if the reads contained adapters or uncalled bases, had a mean Phred below 15, or lacked an exact constant-primer or identifier match. High-quality paired reads were merged with COPE v1.2.5, and unique nucleotide sequences were defined as clonotypes. MiTCR v1.1 was used to align clonotypes to the IMGT TRBV, TRBD and TRBJ reference segments. Analysis was restricted to V-J combinations with a frequency above 0.0001, which covered about 99% of repertoires. A TCS score was defined as the ratio of F50 (clonal expansion) to E x V (chaos), with BLOSUM62-based TCRdist applied between CDR3 peptides within each V-J. Welch's t-statistics and random forest reduced just over 500 V-J features to roughly 13, which were used in a naive Bayes classifier (R e1071). TCRdb reprocessed the public reads (quality trimming at Q25 with fastp, clone calling with MiXCR) and kept in-frame beta chains. Every entry covers one CDR3 protein and lists the most common genes and DNA from its rows. The V and J calls reflect TCRdb's pipeline rather than the authors' work. Across this sample there are about 480,000 distinct CDR3 sequences, with around 15% seen only once. Jointly, the top ten make up under 20% of the sample.

This clonotype occurred many times. Its antigen is still unknown. Per-base qualities were not stored, and no clone one base away is much larger. V ends up 6 bases short and J 10 bases short, with an unmatched junction base count of 6. The CDR3 runs 12 residues from the cysteine to the phenylalanine. This entry keeps only the CDR3 DNA: 36 bases, framed from base 1. Stable Graves' hyperthyroidism was defined as the absence of progression to ophthalmopathy over 18 months of follow-up. Hyperthyroidism patients were newly diagnosed, with disease duration under 2 months, and aged 18 to 65 years. The study excluded patients with uncontrolled infections, other autoimmune diseases, pregnancy or lactation. Clinical symptoms, serum thyroxine and TRAb, thyroid ultrasound, and orbital computed tomography formed the basis for the diagnoses. PBMCs were isolated from 7.5 to 10 ml of fresh peripheral blood by Ficoll-Paque density gradient centrifugation. Total RNA was extracted using Trizol reagent, and RNA quality was assessed on an Agilent 2100 Bioanalyzer.

The source material was blood. The chain couples TRBV12-3 or TRBV12-4 to TRBJ1-1, with 9 middle bases fitting TRBD1. This sequence originates from a woman younger than 35 with Graves' hyperthyroidism. The CDR3 amino acid sequence is: CASRDTGGRAFF. The sequenced DNA: TGTGCCAGCAGGGACACAGGGGGCAGAGCTTTCTTT.